The rows below give T cell receptor beta chains drawn from one sample of a study of circulating and synovial CD4+ cells in juvenile arthritis. The protocol was immunoSEQ multiplex PCR, while the TCRdb copy is restricted to in-frame clones and leaves out a portion. The sample contains some 30,000 clones, 80% to 95% of which appear only once. Source material: CD4+ T cells from blood. Receptors were obtained from a human donor with juvenile idiopathic arthritis. CDR3s include the opening cysteine and the closing phenylalanine or tryptophan. Each record gives: V gene, J gene, CDR3 protein.

TRBV5-1,TRBJ2-5,CASSLASSGREETQYF
TRBV6-1,TRBJ2-3,CASSDQLDTQYF
TRBV6-5,TRBJ1-1,CASSYRSSRNTEAFF
TRBV11-3,TRBJ2-7,CASSANLRDSAYEQYF
TRBV18,TRBJ2-1,CASSPGSSVAYNEQFF
TRBV4-2,TRBJ1-1,CASSHVMNTEAFF
TRBV10-2,TRBJ2-1,CASAPRASSYNEQFF
TRBV7-9,TRBJ2-3,CASSPGLANTDTQYF
TRBV19,TRBJ2-5,CASSTGQGREETQYF
TRBV7-2,TRBJ2-7,CASSPAREQYF
TRBV16,TRBJ2-1,CASSHRLAGSHRLNDEQFF
TRBV18,TRBJ1-2,CASSPSTGNGGYGYTF
TRBV9,TRBJ2-3,CASSVLDSGKGTDTQYF
TRBV6-4,TRBJ1-2,CASSPDPGQGTYGYTF
TRBV19,TRBJ2-1,CASSRPGLAGAEQFF
TRBV2,TRBJ1-2,CASSEAGRDYGYTF
TRBV19,TRBJ1-1,CASTLGSLSTEAFF
TRBV15,TRBJ2-1,CATSRGPPLGSYNEQFF
TRBV2,TRBJ2-3,CASSEGRGPTDTQYF
TRBV11-2,TRBJ2-7,CASSSDRGGEQYF
TRBV5-6,TRBJ2-7,CASSSSIKRETSYEQYF
TRBV5-4,TRBJ1-3,CASTHGGVTSGNTIYF
TRBV6-5,TRBJ2-3,CASSYSDRGADTQYF
TRBV6-4,TRBJ1-6,CASSVSRAENSPLHF
TRBV28,TRBJ2-3,CASRERETDTQYF
TRBV7-3,TRBJ2-3,CASSLRGLAGAWSTDTQYF
TRBV10-2,TRBJ2-1,CASSSPGLAVRDNEQFF
TRBV5-8,TRBJ1-5,CASSSRRGISNQPQHF
TRBV7-8,TRBJ2-7,CASSLAGGTSFEQYF
TRBV6-1,TRBJ1-1,CASSEGQGNTEAFF
TRBV7-9,TRBJ2-1,CASSLDRTGDVEFF
TRBV29-1,TRBJ2-3,CSSRTSGSGSDTQYF
TRBV2,TRBJ1-5,CASRETGVRNQPQHF
TRBV19,TRBJ1-2,CASSWTGANYGYTF
TRBV7-9,TRBJ2-1,CASSTYRGAHNEQFF